Each of the 20 T cell receptor beta chains below was sequenced from the same sample in a study of T cells after yellow fever vaccination. TCRdb itself ran the 5' RACE reads through MiXCR, one entry per CDR3 protein. This sample has 250,000 to 350,000 distinct CDR3 sequences; about 4.5% occur once, and the top ten carry roughly 21%. The specimen comprised PBMCs, sampled 15 days after the yellow fever booster vaccination. The receptors originated from a man between 18 and 29 years old who received the YFV17D yellow fever vaccine.

The genes are TRBV7-9 and TRBJ1-4, with a weak D call TRBD1 (6 bases). Germline CDR1 SEHNR, CDR2 FQNEAQ (reference sequence). V lost 7 bases, J lost 8 bases, and 17 bases lay in between. This CDR3 is built from 14 residues. The DNA for the CDR3 is TGTGCCAGCACCCATTTCAGGGGAGAGGAAAAACTGTTTTTT. It is translated as CASTHFRGEEKLFF.

The chain employs TRBV4-1 and TRBJ1-5; D uncertain. Germline loops: CDR1 MGHRA, CDR2 YSYEKL. This CDR3 contains 13 residues. V was shortened by 7 bases and J by 3 bases, with 10 bases between the two germline ends. CDR3 region: CASTRDHNQPQHF. CDR3 in DNA: TGCGCCAGCACCCGCGACCACAATCAGCCCCAGCATTTT.

The genes are TRBV11-2 and TRBJ2-7; tentative D call: TRBD1 (5 bases). The ends were cut back, 5 bases at V and 5 bases at J, with 16 bases in the middle. The CDR3 runs to 14 residues. Germline lookup yields CDR1 SGHAT and CDR2 FQNNGV. This CDR3 is CASSTRVSLNEQYV. The CDR3 nucleotides are TGTGCCAGCAGCACCAGGGTCAGCCTAAACGAGCAGTACGTC.

This clonotype was counted many times. The chain is built from TRBV6-5 and TRBJ1-2, with D possibly TRBD1 on 6 matching bases. Germline V gene data show CDR1 as MNHEY and CDR2 as SVGAGI. This CDR3 has 16 amino acids. V lost 6 bases and J 7 bases, leaving 24 bases between the germline ends. CDR3 protein: CASSPRGFGLGSGYTF. The CDR3 nucleotides read TGTGCCAGCAGCCCCAGGGGCTTCGGATTGGGTTCTGGCTACACCTTC.

This clonotype was counted many times. V is TRBV6-1 and J is TRBJ2-1; the D is unclear. V gave up 2 bases and J gave up 11 bases, with 13 bases separating them. The CDR3 totals 13 residues. Per the germline V gene, CDR1 is MNHNS and CDR2 is SASEGT. The DNA of the CDR3 is TGTGCCAGCAGTGAATCGGTCTTTCCGAAGCAGTTCTTC. It translates to CASSESVFPKQFF.

This clonotype was detected a few times. J is TRBJ1-1 and V is TRBV29-1; a weak D match, TRBD1 (6 bases). Germline values: CDR1 SQVTM, CDR2 ANQGSEA. V lost 4 bases, J lost 2 bases, and 14 bases lay in between. The CDR3 totals 14 residues. CDR3 nucleotide sequence: TGCAGCGTTGGACGGACAGCATTTAACACTGAAGCTTTCTTT. It encodes CSVGRTAFNTEAFF.

This clonotype has ten or more counts. This chain connects TRBV7-3 to TRBJ2-1, with 12 nucleotides matching TRBD1. CDR3 length equals 15 residues. Germline CDR1 is SGHTA and CDR2 is FQGTGA. The junction had 4 bases not matched to a gene; V was cut back by 3 bases and J by 7 bases. CDR3 loop: CASSLPGQGANEQFF. The CDR3 region has the DNA TGTGCCAGCAGCTTGCCGGGACAGGGGGCGAATGAGCAGTTCTTC.

This clonotype was seen more than once but under ten times. The chain links TRBV7-2 to TRBJ2-1; 13 nucleotides line up with TRBD2. V lost 1 base to trimming and J lost 13 bases; unmatched junction nucleotides: 10. Germline CDR1 and CDR2: SGHTA and FQGNSA. The CDR3 totals 16 residues. This chain's CDR3 is CASSLVVLAGGPSQFF. CDR3 DNA sequence: TGTGCCAGCAGCTTAGTCGTACTAGCGGGGGGGCCTTCCCAGTTCTTC.

This clonotype was counted only a few times. The V call is TRBV6-5, the J call TRBJ2-2, with D perhaps given as TRBD1 or TRBD2 (7 bases each). Germline CDR1 reads MNHEY; CDR2 reads SVGAGI. This CDR3 region has 15 residues. Trimming removed 6 bases from V and 4 bases from J, with 15 bases in between. For the CDR3, the DNA is TGTGCCAGCAGCCAGCAGGGGGGGGCCACCGGGGAGCTGTTTTTT. Its protein is CASSQQGGATGELFF.

The rearrangement uses TRBV4-2 and TRBJ2-6; D uncertain. Deletions cut 3 bases from V and 2 bases from J, with 11 bases between. The CDR3 runs to 16 residues. CDR1 and CDR2 from the germline V gene are LGHNA and YNFKEQ. The CDR3 sequence: CASSQRLSPGANVLTF. CDR3 sequence (DNA): TGTGCCAGCAGCCAGAGACTTTCCCCTGGGGCCAACGTCCTGACTTTC.

In its sample, this clonotype was seen many times. This rearrangement joins TRBV7-7 to TRBJ2-3, with TRBD2 matching 8 bases. The V and J ends lost 2 bases and 5 bases, in that order; junction bases with no gene match: 6. The CDR3 length is 15 residues. Germline V gene sequence: CDR1 SSHAT, CDR2 FNYEAQ (reference sequence). The CDR3 sequence: CASSLSATSGDTQYF. The CDR3 DNA sequence: TGTGCCAGCAGCTTAAGTGCCACTAGCGGAGATACGCAGTATTTT.

This chain links TRBV10-3 with TRBJ2-3; 13 nucleotides align to TRBD2. This CDR3 contains 15 residues. Per the germline V gene, CDR1 is ENHRY and CDR2 is SYGVKD. With 8 bases clipped from V and 2 bases from J, the junction kept 4 bases outside the gene matches. The CDR3 loop reads CAIAGTSGATDTQYF. The CDR3 bases are TGTGCCATCGCAGGGACTAGCGGGGCCACAGATACGCAGTATTTT.

Ten or more counts support this clonotype. This sequence joins TRBV5-1 and TRBJ1-2; no clear D gene. The germline V gene has CDR1 SGHRS and CDR2 YFSETQ. V gave up 0 bases and J gave up 8 bases, with 11 bases separating them. The CDR3 covers 13 residues. CDR3 in amino acids: CASSLEQSGGYTF. In DNA, the CDR3 is TGCGCCAGCAGCTTGGAACAGAGCGGGGGCTACACCTTC.

This clonotype has more than one count but fewer than ten. At one end the junction does not follow the germline gene, possibly because of a read error. CDR3 sequence (DNA): TGCGCCAGCACCCAATTGGGACTAGCGGGGACAGATACGCAGTATTTT. This sequence encodes CASTQLGLAGTDTQYF. The chain joins TRBV4-1 to TRBJ2-3; TRBD2 aligns across 13 bases. The CDR3 totals 16 residues. The germline V gene encodes CDR1 MGHRA and CDR2 YSYEKL.

This clonotype was seen ten or more times. The chain combines TRBV5-1 with TRBJ2-3, with 8 bases fitting TRBD2. This CDR3 has 14 amino acids. J gave up 4 bases and V 2 bases, and 3 bases lay outside the gene matches. The V gene's germline CDR1 is SGHRS and CDR2 YFSETQ. CDR3 sequence (DNA): TGCGCCAGCAGCTTCGGGGGGGCTGCAGATACGCAGTATTTT. Translation gives CASSFGGAADTQYF.

J is TRBJ2-5 and V is TRBV15, with TRBD2 identical over 8 bases. Germline V gene sequence: CDR1 LNHNV, CDR2 YYDKDF (reference sequence). V shed 5 bases and J 1 base; nucleotides not matched to a gene: 9. The CDR3 runs 16 residues. DNA of the CDR3: TGTGCCACCAGCCCCCGGGGGGGGGTGATCCAAGAGACCCAGTACTTC. Protein: CATSPRGGVIQETQYF.

This clonotype has only a few counts. The rearrangement joins TRBV5-1 to TRBJ2-5; D uncertain. The CDR3 has 14 amino acids. V was pared by 0 bases and J by 4 bases, with 10 bases between. In germline, CDR1 is SGHRS, CDR2 YFSETQ. This CDR3 reads CASSLAQERETQYF. CDR3 DNA: TGCGCCAGCAGCTTGGCCCAGGAACGAGAGACCCAGTACTTC.

In this sample, this clonotype turned up many times. The chain combines TRBV11-2 with TRBJ1-1; 7 bases align to TRBD1. CDR3 length: 15 amino acids. The junction had 10 bases not matched to a gene; V was cut back by 4 bases and J by 5 bases. Germline lookup yields CDR1 SGHAT and CDR2 FQNNGV. The CDR3 here is CASSYIYRGLTEAFF. The CDR3 nucleotides are TGTGCCAGCAGCTATATATACAGGGGATTGACTGAAGCTTTCTTT. Using reference TRBV11-2 and TRBJ1-1 for the parts outside the CDR3, the full variable domain is EAGVAQSPRYKIIEKRQSVAFWCNPISGHATLYWYQQILGQGPKLLIQFQNNGVVDDSQLPKDRFSAERLKGVDSTLKIQPAKLEDSAVYLCASSYIYRGLTEAFFGQGTRLTVV.

This clonotype came up a few times. This chain uses TRBV10-3 with TRBJ2-7; 8 bases line up with TRBD2. V gave up 7 bases and J gave up 3 bases; unmatched junction bases: 11. Germline V gene data show CDR1 as ENHRY and CDR2 as SYGVKD. The CDR3 runs 15 residues. Here the CDR3 DNA reads TGTGCCATCACCGACCCCGGGGCGGGGGGCTACGAGCAGTACTTC. Its translation is CAITDPGAGGYEQYF.

This clonotype was counted only a few times. The chain couples TRBV7-2 to TRBJ2-5; 7 bases align to TRBD2. From germline, CDR1 is SGHTA and CDR2 FQGNSA. V shed 0 bases and J 3 bases; nucleotides not matched to a gene: 1. This CDR3 has 14 residues. The CDR3 loop reads CASSLAGTKETQYF. The CDR3 DNA sequence: TGTGCCAGCAGCTTAGCAGGGACTAAAGAGACCCAGTACTTC.